The 23 T cell receptor beta chains given below trace back to one sample, sequenced in a study of cytomegalovirus exposure and HLA in healthy donors. Primers included in the PCR were 60 Vbeta and 13 Jbeta primers. TCRdb keeps only in-frame clones here, not all; method: immunoSEQ multiplex PCR. The sample lists some 140,000 clones, about 70% occurring once. The specimen was PBMCs. The source of these receptors is a man aged 18 to 29 in good health and CMV-seronegative.

This clone was counted only a few times. The CDR3 reads CASSSSGGHSYNEQFF. The CDR3 DNA reads TGTGCCAGCAGCTCTAGCGGGGGGCACTCCTACAATGAGCAGTTCTTC. The V call is TRBV7-3, the J call TRBJ2-1, with 11 bases lining up with TRBD2. The CDR3 is 16 residues long. J gave up 0 bases and V 4 bases, and 2 bases lay outside the gene matches. Germline V gene data show CDR1 as SGHTA and CDR2 as FQGTGA.

The gene calls are TRBV2 and TRBJ1-4; D remains ambiguous. In germline, CDR1 is SNHLY, CDR2 FYNNEI. This CDR3 region has 16 residues. With 10 bases removed from V and 8 bases from J, the gap between germline ends came to 26 bases. CDR3 bases: TGTGCCACCCGGATGAGGCCACCTAAGGATTCGGAAAAACTGTTTTTT. Its protein is CATRMRPPKDSEKLFF.

The CDR3 DNA reads as TGTGCCAGCAGCTTTTCGGGAGGGTCTAATGAAAAACTGTTTTTT. It encodes CASSFSGGSNEKLFF. The gene calls are TRBV7-9 and TRBJ1-4; D uncertain. Germline CDR1 reads SEHNR; CDR2 reads FQNEAQ (reference sequence). This CDR3 region has 15 residues. The ends were cut back, 3 bases at V and 3 bases at J, with 11 bases in the middle.

This clone was picked up a small number of times. The rearrangement links TRBV11-3 to TRBJ2-1, with D possibly matching TRBD1 (6 bases). V lost 5 bases and J lost 0, with 14 bases in between. There are 16 residues in the CDR3. The germline V gene encodes CDR1 SGHNT and CDR2 YENEEA. The DNA of the CDR3 is TGTGCCAGCAGCCCGCATGGGGGCCCCTCCTACAATGAGCAGTTCTTC. Amino acids: CASSPHGGPSYNEQFF.

The chain uses TRBV10-1 and TRBJ1-4, with D perhaps TRBD1 (6 bases). The V and J ends lost 3 bases and 0 bases respectively, with 14 bases between them. CDR1 and CDR2 (germline): WNHNN, SYGVQD (reference sequence). The CDR3 totals 17 residues. CDR3 protein: CASSDPQGLATNEKLFF. As DNA, the CDR3 is TGCGCCAGCAGTGACCCCCAGGGGTTAGCAACTAATGAAAAACTGTTTTTT.

CDR3 nucleotide sequence: TGCAGTGCTAACATACGCCCTGAAGCTTTCTTT. It specifies CSANIRPEAFF. The gene calls are TRBV20-1 and TRBJ1-1, with D unresolved. Deletions cut 4 bases from V and 6 bases from J, with 9 bases between. The CDR3 loop spans 11 amino acids. Per the germline V gene, CDR1 is DFQATT and CDR2 is SNEGSKA (reference sequence).

This clone was observed once. Other DNA variants within this sample encode the same CDR3. V gene TRBV4-1 combines with J gene TRBJ1-4; 8 bases match TRBD1. CDR1 is MGHRA and CDR2 is YSYEKL in the germline V gene. The CDR3 spans 15 residues. Losses at the gene ends were 4 bases for V and 8 bases for J; bases not matched to a gene: 9. The CDR3 is CASSPPDRGGEKLFF. The CDR3 nucleotides are TGCGCCAGCAGCCCACCTGACAGGGGAGGGGAAAAACTGTTTTTT.

This clone was recorded a few times. V and J are TRBV7-9 and TRBJ1-2; tentatively, D is TRBD1 (5 bases). Trimming took off 5 bases at V and 7 bases at J, with 14 bases between the two ends. Germline CDR1 SEHNR, CDR2 FQNEAQ (reference sequence). The CDR3 sequence is 13 residues long. The DNA of the CDR3 is TGTGCCAGCAGCGTCTGGGGGGGGTTTGGCTACACCTTC. Amino acid sequence: CASSVWGGFGYTF.

The genes are TRBV9 and TRBJ2-1; D is ambiguous. Trimming shortened V by 2 bases and J by 10 bases, and 10 bases separated the two germline ends. The germline CDR1 and CDR2 sequences are SGDLS and YYNGEE. This CDR3 has 12 residues. CDR3 nucleotides: TGTGCCAGCAGCGTCGAGCGCGGAGAGCAGTTCTTC. Protein sequence: CASSVERGEQFF.

This chain joins TRBV11-2 and TRBJ1-1; D not resolved. In germline, CDR1 is SGHAT, CDR2 FQNNGV. Trimming shortened V by 7 bases and J by 5 bases, and 14 bases separated the two germline ends. There are 13 residues in the CDR3. The CDR3 reads CASKSYQRTEAFF. The CDR3 coding sequence is TGTGCCAGCAAGTCGTACCAGAGGACTGAAGCTTTCTTT. The full variable domain, with the rest looked up from reference TRBV11-2 and TRBJ1-1, is EAGVAQSPRYKIIEKRQSVAFWCNPISGHATLYWYQQILGQGPKLLIQFQNNGVVDDSQLPKDRFSAERLKGVDSTLKIQPAKLEDSAVYLCASKSYQRTEAFFGQGTRLTVV.

This clone has more than one count but fewer than ten. The rearrangement uses TRBV11-2 and TRBJ2-1; no clear D gene. The V gene lost 5 bases and the J gene lost 8 bases, with 7 bases spanning the gap. The germline CDR1 and CDR2 sequences are SGHAT and FQNNGV. The CDR3 has 11 residues. In nucleotides, the CDR3 is TGTGCCAGCAGCCTTAACTATGAGCAGTTCTTC. This translates into CASSLNYEQFF. The entire variable domain, with the rest obtained from reference TRBV11-2 and TRBJ2-1, is as follows: EAGVAQSPRYKIIEKRQSVAFWCNPISGHATLYWYQQILGQGPKLLIQFQNNGVVDDSQLPKDRFSAERLKGVDSTLKIQPAKLEDSAVYLCASSLNYEQFFGPGTRLTVL.

The chain joins TRBV15 to TRBJ1-1, with D unresolved. Germline V gene data show CDR1 as LNHNV and CDR2 as YYDKDF (reference sequence). The CDR3 has 15 residues. Between the trimmed V and J ends, which lost 0 bases and 3 bases, there was a span of 11 bases. The CDR3 protein is CATSRDYSQDTEAFF. The CDR3 bases are TGTGCCACCAGCAGAGATTACTCTCAGGACACTGAAGCTTTCTTT.

The chain has TRBV7-8 and TRBJ1-2; TRBD1 might be the D (6 bases). Trimming left V 8 bases short and J 4 bases short, with 17 bases between. Germline V gives CDR1 SGHVS, CDR2 FQNEAQ. The CDR3 has 14 amino acids. CDR3 in amino acids: CASVRGGGLYGYTF. CDR3 sequence (DNA): TGTGCCAGCGTCCGCGGGGGGGGCCTCTATGGCTACACCTTC.

This chain links TRBV4-1 with TRBJ2-3; D is perhaps TRBD2 (5 bases). V lost 4 bases to trimming and J lost 2 bases, with 10 bases between them. Germline loops: CDR1 MGHRA, CDR2 YSYEKL. This CDR3 comprises 14 residues. The CDR3 spells CASSPPGVTDTQYF. CDR3 coding DNA: TGCGCCAGCAGCCCCCCCGGGGTCACAGATACGCAGTATTTT.

J is TRBJ1-5 and V is TRBV2, with TRBD1 matching 7 bases. The V and J ends lost 10 bases and 3 bases, in that order; junction bases with no gene match: 6. There are 13 residues in the CDR3. The germline V gene encodes CDR1 SNHLY and CDR2 FYNNEI. The CDR3 reads CAIRQGDNQPQHF. In nucleotides, the CDR3 is TGTGCCATAAGACAGGGCGACAATCAGCCCCAGCATTTT.

V and J are TRBV28 and TRBJ2-7; D is unclear. The CDR3 runs 14 residues. Trimming shortened V by 5 bases and J by 0 bases, and 11 bases separated the two germline ends. Germline V gene lookup returns CDR1 MDHEN and CDR2 SYDVKM. CDR3 loop: CASSGGATSYEQYV. As DNA, the CDR3 is TGTGCCAGCAGTGGCGGAGCTACCTCCTACGAGCAGTACGTC.

V and J are TRBV5-8 and TRBJ1-2; TRBD1 agrees at 7 bases. The length of the CDR3 is 14 residues. CDR1 SGHTS and CDR2 YDEGEE come from the germline V gene. V was clipped by 0 bases and J by 6 bases; unmatched bases: 5. Written as DNA, the CDR3 is TGTGCCAGCAGCTTGGCTGGGACAGAGGATGGCTACACCTTC. It is translated as CASSLAGTEDGYTF.

This clone was recorded only once. The CDR3 protein is CASSLVGTGYGYTF. CDR3 sequence (DNA): TGTGCCAGCAGCTTAGTGGGGACAGGGTATGGCTACACCTTC. The genes are TRBV7-9 and TRBJ1-2; TRBD1 aligns across 9 bases. Trimming at V came to 1 base and at J to 5 bases, leaving 2 bases not matched to a gene. This CDR3 contains 14 residues. CDR1 and CDR2 from the germline V gene are SEHNR and FQNEAQ (reference sequence). Using reference TRBV7-9 and TRBJ1-2 for the parts outside the CDR3, the full variable domain is DTGVSQNPRHKITKRGQNVTFRCDPISEHNRLYWYRQTLGQGPEFLTYFQNEAQLEKSRLLSDRFSAERPKGSFSTLEIQRTEQGDSAMYLCASSLVGTGYGYTFGSGTRLTVV.

The rearrangement joins TRBV7-2 to TRBJ2-7; the match to TRBD1 covers 7 bases. The V and J ends lost 5 bases and 0 bases, in that order; junction bases with no gene match: 10. Germline CDR1 SGHTA, CDR2 FQGNSA. This CDR3 is 16 amino acids long. The CDR3: CASSLGRGLSSYEQYF. The CDR3 DNA reads TGTGCCAGCAGCCTAGGTAGGGGGCTAAGCTCCTACGAGCAGTACTTC.

The genes are TRBV23-1 and TRBJ1-1, with TRBD1 matching over 8 bases. TRBV23-1 is designated an ORF whose function remains uncertain. Losses at the gene ends were 4 bases for V and 0 bases for J; bases not matched to a gene: 13. CDR3 length: 18 residues. CDR3 residues: CASSLGGTGGTMNTEAFF. CDR3 sequence (DNA): TGCGCCAGCAGTCTCGGAGGCACAGGGGGAACGATGAACACTGAAGCTTTCTTT.

The chain has TRBV2 and TRBJ2-5, with 8 bases that match TRBD1. V trimming: 9 bases; J trimming: 4 bases; junction bases outside the gene matches: 10. This CDR3 spans 14 amino acids. From germline, CDR1 is SNHLY and CDR2 FYNNEI. The CDR3 DNA reads as TGTGCCAGTTTGACAGGGGAGTTTGGAGAGACCCAGTACTTC. It specifies CASLTGEFGETQYF.

This chain connects TRBV5-4 to TRBJ2-1; the match to TRBD2 covers 13 bases. Trimming cost V 1 base and J 7 bases; bases outside gene matches: 2. The V gene's germline CDR1 is SGHNT and CDR2 YYREEE (reference sequence). The CDR3 totals 15 residues. The CDR3 sequence is CASSLTSGGDNEQFF. CDR3 nucleotides: TGTGCCAGCAGCTTGACTAGCGGGGGGGATAATGAGCAGTTCTTC.

The chain joins TRBV30 to TRBJ1-5; maybe TRBD1 (5 bases). The V and J ends lost 5 bases and 9 bases respectively, with 20 bases between them. This CDR3 spans 14 amino acids. CDR1 is GTSNPN, CDR2 SVGIG, per germline (reference sequence). The CDR3 DNA reads as TGTGCCTGGGCGCCGGGGGACTTCCAAGGGCCCCAGCATTTT. It is translated as CAWAPGDFQGPQHF.